This is a list of T cell receptor beta chains from one sample in a study of cytomegalovirus exposure and HLA in healthy donors. Profiled with immunoSEQ multiplex PCR; TCRdb holds only in-frame clones, not every one. The repertoire holds 200,000 or so clones, with approximately 80% as singletons. The sample comprised PBMCs. These receptor sequences come from a woman between 45 and 60 years old in good health and CMV-seropositive. Each CDR3 is given without its conserved first and last residue.

TRBV7-2	TRBJ2-2	ASSLRQGAAGELF
TRBV27	TRBJ2-2	ASSYWDRGNTGELF
TRBV9	TRBJ2-1	ASSLSGDYNEQF
TRBV7-8	TRBJ2-5	ASSLSRGQETQY
TRBV5-4	TRBJ2-7	ASSDHARTSYEQY
TRBV15	TRBJ2-7	ATSRGSGTGTYEQY
TRBV27	TRBJ2-7	ASAGTASSYEQY
TRBV6-5	TRBJ1-1	ASTSQGAAF
TRBV6-6	TRBJ1-1	ASSYSGQYTEAF
TRBV2	TRBJ2-7	ASSEAGELAAYEQY
TRBV20-1	TRBJ2-5	SATDREVQY
TRBV5-1	TRBJ2-1	ASSRSQGYNEQF
TRBV10-2	TRBJ2-5	ASSDGGGVTQY
TRBV9	TRBJ1-2	ASSPGQGYGYT
TRBV4-1	TRBJ2-3	ASSPRVSGGRTDTQY
TRBV11-1	TRBJ2-1	ASRGIGGDSYNEQF
TRBV7-9	TRBJ1-4	SSSSQDEKLF
TRBV6-5	TRBJ2-2	ASRYSGTGVHGELF
TRBV6-5	TRBJ1-6	ASRETGWGNSPLH
TRBV5-6	TRBJ2-5	ASSFLQADRLKETQY
TRBV9	TRBJ2-7	ASSARQGAYEQY
TRBV19	TRBJ1-2	ASSPQGADGYT
TRBV27	TRBJ1-5	ASSSGWSNQPQH
TRBV18	TRBJ2-5	ASHRGQGGETQY
TRBV6-6	TRBJ2-6	ASSADFSGANVLT
TRBV6-6	TRBJ1-3	ASSYPGQGNTIY
TRBV7-2	TRBJ2-1	ASSSTGLYNEQF
TRBV19	TRBJ2-6	ASSIVLTAGANVLT
TRBV28	TRBJ1-2	ASSFPSNLDTNYGYT